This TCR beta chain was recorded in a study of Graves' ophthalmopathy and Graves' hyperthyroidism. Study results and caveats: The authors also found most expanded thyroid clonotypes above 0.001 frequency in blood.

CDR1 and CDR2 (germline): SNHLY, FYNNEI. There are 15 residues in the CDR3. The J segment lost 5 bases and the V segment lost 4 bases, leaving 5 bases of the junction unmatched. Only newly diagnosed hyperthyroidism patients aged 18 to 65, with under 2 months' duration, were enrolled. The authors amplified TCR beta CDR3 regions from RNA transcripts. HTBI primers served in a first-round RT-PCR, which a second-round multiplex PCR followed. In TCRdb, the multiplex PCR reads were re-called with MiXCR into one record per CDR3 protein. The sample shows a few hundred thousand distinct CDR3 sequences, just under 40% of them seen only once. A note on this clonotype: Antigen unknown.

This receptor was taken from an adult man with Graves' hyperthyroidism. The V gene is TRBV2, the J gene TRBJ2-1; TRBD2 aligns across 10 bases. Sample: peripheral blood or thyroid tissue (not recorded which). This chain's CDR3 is CASSVAGGTNNEQFF. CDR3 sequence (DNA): TGTGCCAGCAGTGTAGCGGGGGGAACTAACAATGAGCAGTTCTTC.